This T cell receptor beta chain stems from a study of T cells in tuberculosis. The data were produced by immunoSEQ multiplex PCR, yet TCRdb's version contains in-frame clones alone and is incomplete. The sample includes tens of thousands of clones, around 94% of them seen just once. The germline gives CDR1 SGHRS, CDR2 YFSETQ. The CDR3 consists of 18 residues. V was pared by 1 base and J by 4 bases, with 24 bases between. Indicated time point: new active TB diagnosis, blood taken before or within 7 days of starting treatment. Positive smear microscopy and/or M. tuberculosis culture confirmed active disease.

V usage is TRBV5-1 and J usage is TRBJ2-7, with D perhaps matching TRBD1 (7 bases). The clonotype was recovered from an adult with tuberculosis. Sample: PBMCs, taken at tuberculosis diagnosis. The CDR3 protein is CASSLWLTGTSSFYEQYF. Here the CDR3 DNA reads TGCGCCAGCAGCTTGTGGTTGACAGGGACTTCTAGTTTTTACGAGCAGTACTTC.